Shown below are 28 T cell receptor beta chains from a single sample sequenced in a study of blood T cell repertoires in COVID-19. Assay used: immunoSEQ multiplex PCR; TCRdb lists only in-frame clones, some missing. The table has about 120,000 clones, nearly 90% seen once. Material for sequencing was peripheral blood. The receptors were gathered from a woman in her fifties or sixties with COVID-19, enrolled during active disease.

The chain couples TRBV11-2 to TRBJ1-1; TRBD1 is a possible D gene (5 bases). The CDR3 covers 14 residues. CDR1 is SGHAT and CDR2 is FQNNGV in the germline V gene. Deletions cut 3 bases from V and 8 bases from J, with 16 bases between. CDR3 nucleotide sequence: TGTGCCAGCAGCTTCTTCGACAGAACCTCCGAAGCTTTCTTT. Translating gives CASSFFDRTSEAFF.

The chain employs TRBV19 and TRBJ1-6; 8 nucleotides match TRBD1. V dropped 4 bases and J dropped 10; count of bases not matched to a gene: 9. This CDR3 is 15 amino acids long. Germline V gene data show CDR1 as LNHDA and CDR2 as SQIVND (reference sequence). The CDR3 sequence: CASSTRQGQRSPLHF. The CDR3 bases are TGTGCCAGTAGTACCCGACAGGGGCAACGGTCACCCCTCCACTTT.

CDR3 residues: CASSEGQTEQYF. DNA of the CDR3: TGTGCCAGCAGTGAGGGACAGACCGAGCAGTACTTC. The rearrangement joins TRBV6-1 to TRBJ2-7; 7 bases map to TRBD1. V shed 3 bases and J 6 bases; nucleotides not matched to a gene: 2. Germline lookup yields CDR1 MNHNS and CDR2 SASEGT. The length of the CDR3 is 12 residues.

This clone was counted a single time. The chain joins TRBV4-1 to TRBJ1-6; D is possibly TRBD1 (6 bases). The germline V and J ends were trimmed by 8 bases and 7 bases, with 18 bases remaining between them. This CDR3 contains 15 residues. Germline CDR1 is MGHRA and CDR2 is YSYEKL. CDR3 amino acids: CASQHTGNGNSPLHF. In nucleotides, the CDR3 is TGCGCCAGCCAACATACAGGGAACGGCAATTCACCCCTCCACTTT.

This clone was seen a handful of times. This chain links TRBV29-1 with TRBJ1-2, with 7 bases fitting TRBD1. This CDR3 spans 14 amino acids. CDR1 is SQVTM, CDR2 ANQGSEA, per germline. Trimming took 5 bases from V and 4 from J; bases not matched to a gene: 10. The chain's CDR3 is CSVSYRGSAYGYTF. CDR3 coding DNA: TGCAGCGTTAGTTACAGGGGTTCGGCCTATGGCTACACCTTC.

The chain links TRBV6-5 to TRBJ2-7; D is uncertain. With 8 bases removed from V and 7 bases from J, the gap between germline ends came to 15 bases. CDR3 length: 12 amino acids. Germline lookup yields CDR1 MNHEY and CDR2 SVGAGI. The CDR3 sequence is CASSPPAVEQYF. CDR3 DNA: TGTGCCAGCTCTCCCCCCGCGGTAGAGCAGTACTTC.

The V gene is TRBV6-6, the J gene TRBJ1-4, with D perhaps TRBD1 (6 bases). CDR1 is MNHNY, CDR2 SVGAGI, per germline (reference sequence). The CDR3 runs to 16 residues. V shed 6 bases and J shed 5 bases, with 19 bases lying between them. CDR3 nucleotides: TGTGCCAGCAGATTACAGGGTTTGGGCTCCAATGAAAAACTGTTTTTT. This codes for CASRLQGLGSNEKLFF.

This sequence joins TRBV19 and TRBJ1-1, with D possibly matching TRBD1 (5 bases). Germline V gene lookup returns CDR1 LNHDA and CDR2 SQIVND (reference sequence). The CDR3 spans 13 residues. V lost 6 bases and J 0 bases, leaving 8 bases between the germline ends. The CDR3 here is CASRTTVNTEAFF. CDR3 bases: TGTGCCAGTAGAACGACAGTGAACACTGAAGCTTTCTTT.

The rearrangement links TRBV28 to TRBJ1-5; D gene unclear. Looked up from germline, CDR1 is MDHEN and CDR2 is SYDVKM. V was pared by 5 bases and J by 10 bases, with 9 bases between. The CDR3 totals 11 residues. The CDR3 reads CASSDRGPQHF. Here the CDR3 DNA reads TGTGCCAGCAGTGATCGAGGCCCCCAGCATTTT.

For the CDR3, the DNA is TGTGCCAGCAGTGAAGGATCGTATTGGGGGGGGGTGGCAGATACGCAGTATTTT. Its translation: CASSEGSYWGGVADTQYF. The chain recombines TRBV6-1 with TRBJ2-3, with 7 bases identical to TRBD2. The junction had 14 bases not matched to a gene; V was cut back by 1 base and J by 4 bases. Germline V gene lookup returns CDR1 MNHNS and CDR2 SASEGT. This CDR3 region has 18 residues.

This clone was counted a single time. This chain links TRBV7-2 with TRBJ2-3, with 12 bases aligning to TRBD2. The J segment lost 6 bases and the V segment lost 2 bases, leaving 6 bases of the junction unmatched. Germline-derived CDR1 and CDR2 are SGHTA and FQGNSA. The CDR3 loop spans 16 amino acids. The DNA of the CDR3 is TGTGCCAGCAGCTTAAGGCTAGCGGGGGGGTCCGATACGCAGTATTTT. As protein: CASSLRLAGGSDTQYF.

This sequence joins TRBV15 and TRBJ1-1; 10 bases align to TRBD1. The CDR3 length is 15 residues. The ends lost 3 bases at V and 5 bases at J; junction bases unmatched: 6. CDR1 and CDR2 from the germline V gene are LNHNV and YYDKDF (reference sequence). The CDR3 sequence: CATSSMDRGYTEAFF. The CDR3 DNA reads as TGTGCCACCAGCAGTATGGACAGGGGGTATACTGAAGCTTTCTTT.

The chain is built from TRBV7-8 and TRBJ1-3; 7 nucleotides match TRBD1. CDR1 and CDR2 from the germline V gene are SGHVS and FQNEAQ. V shed 6 bases and J 0 bases; nucleotides not matched to a gene: 8. The CDR3 runs 16 residues. The CDR3 is CASSSTGQFSGNTIYF. The DNA of the CDR3 is TGTGCCAGCAGTTCCACGGGACAGTTCTCTGGAAACACCATATATTTT.

This chain's CDR3 is CASSQEQPGQGLGEQYF. The CDR3 DNA follows: TGTGCCAGTAGCCAAGAACAACCGGGACAGGGTCTTGGCGAGCAGTACTTC. The chain recombines TRBV19 with TRBJ2-7, with TRBD1 matching over 9 bases. Germline lookup yields CDR1 LNHDA and CDR2 SQIVND (reference sequence). There are 17 residues in the CDR3. The V and J ends lost 6 bases and 6 bases, in that order; junction bases with no gene match: 18.

The rearrangement links TRBV15 to TRBJ2-1; D is ambiguous. The CDR3 has 13 residues. The V gene's germline CDR1 is LNHNV and CDR2 YYDKDF (reference sequence). Deletions cut 0 bases from V and 3 bases from J, with 3 bases between. DNA for the CDR3: TGTGCCACCAGCAGAGACCGCTACAATGAGCAGTTCTTC. It is translated as CATSRDRYNEQFF.

The rearrangement uses TRBV6-5 and TRBJ1-3; no reliable D call. Trimming cost V 6 bases and J 4 bases, with 10 bases left between them. There are 13 residues in the CDR3. From germline, CDR1 is MNHEY and CDR2 SVGAGI. CDR3: CASSPPEGNTIYF. The CDR3 DNA follows: TGTGCCAGCAGCCCGCCCGAGGGAAACACCATATATTTT.

The CDR3 here is CAISAGRSTDTQYF. CDR3 nucleotides: TGTGCCATCAGTGCAGGCCGGAGCACAGATACGCAGTATTTT. The rearrangement links TRBV10-3 to TRBJ2-3, with D unresolved. Germline values: CDR1 ENHRY, CDR2 SYGVKD. V was pared by 4 bases and J by 0 bases, with 8 bases between. This CDR3 comprises 14 residues.

The chain couples TRBV5-4 to TRBJ2-7; D possibly corresponds to TRBD1 (6 bases). Trimming stripped 0 bases from V and 2 bases from J, with 12 bases between. The CDR3 length is 15 residues. CDR1 SGHNT and CDR2 YYREEE come from the germline V gene (reference sequence). The DNA of the CDR3 is TGTGCCAGCAGCTTGGCTGCAGGGGTCGCCTACGAGCAGTACTTC. Translating gives CASSLAAGVAYEQYF.

The chain combines TRBV9 with TRBJ2-2, with D perhaps matching TRBD1 (6 bases). Germline CDR1 is SGDLS and CDR2 is YYNGEE. This CDR3 is 15 amino acids long. V lost 0 bases to trimming and J lost 9 bases, with 15 bases between them. In DNA, the CDR3 is TGTGCCAGCAGCGTAGGGACAGTGGGTATCCGGGAGCTGTTTTTT. Translated, it gives CASSVGTVGIRELFF.

V usage is TRBV6-5 and J usage is TRBJ1-5; 7 bases are a match to TRBD1. This CDR3 has 14 amino acids. The V and J ends lost 7 bases and 7 bases, in that order; junction bases with no gene match: 10. Germline V gene sequence: CDR1 MNHEY, CDR2 SVGAGI. CDR3 DNA sequence: TGTGCCAGCACCTCGACAGGGCGAGCCCAGCCCCAGCATTTT. Translating gives CASTSTGRAQPQHF.

The chain couples TRBV6-4 to TRBJ2-1; 7 positions agree with TRBD2. The V and J ends lost 6 bases and 8 bases, in that order; junction bases with no gene match: 10. The CDR3 has 14 residues. In germline, CDR1 is MRHNA, CDR2 SNTAGT. The CDR3 loop is CASSERGLPDEQFF. CDR3 nucleotide sequence: TGTGCCAGCAGCGAGCGGGGCCTCCCGGATGAGCAGTTCTTC.

The V and J genes are TRBV14 and TRBJ2-3, with D maybe TRBD1 (6 bases). CDR3 length: 15 residues. V lost 1 base and J lost 0, with 8 bases in between. CDR1 is SGHDN, CDR2 FVKESK, per germline. The chain's CDR3 is CASSQGTVSTDTQYF. The CDR3 nucleotides read TGTGCCAGCAGCCAAGGGACAGTGAGCACAGATACGCAGTATTTT.

This chain uses TRBV5-6 with TRBJ1-1, with a weak D call TRBD1 (6 bases). Germline V CDR1 and CDR2: SGHDT, YYEEEE. V shed 3 bases and J shed 7 bases, with 13 bases lying between them. The CDR3 is made up of 13 amino acids. The CDR3, as DNA: TGTGCCAGCAGCTACGCGACAGGCTATGAAGCTTTCTTT. Its translation is CASSYATGYEAFF.

This chain links TRBV29-1 with TRBJ1-1; 7 bases are shared with TRBD1. Germline assignment: CDR1 SQVTM and CDR2 ANQGSEA. This CDR3 has 12 amino acids. V was clipped by 4 bases and J by 5 bases; unmatched bases: 4. The CDR3 region is CSVAGTATEAFF. CDR3 nucleotide sequence: TGCAGCGTTGCCGGGACAGCGACTGAAGCTTTCTTT. Based on the CDR3 plus reference TRBV29-1 and TRBJ1-1, the full variable domain is SAVISQKPSRDICQRGTSLTIQCQVDSQVTMMFWYRQQPGQSLTLIATANQGSEATYESGFVIDKFPISRPNLTFSTLTVSNMSPEDSSIYLCSVAGTATEAFFGQGTRLTVV.

This rearrangement joins TRBV3-1 (or the pseudogene TRBV3-2) to TRBJ2-7, with D hard to call. CDR1 LGHDT and CDR2 YNNKEL come from the germline V gene (reference sequence). This CDR3 has 13 residues. V lost 6 bases to trimming and J lost 2 bases, with 11 bases between them. CDR3 bases: TGTGCCAGCAGGCGCGGCCCTACCTACGAGCAGTACTTC. Translation gives CASRRGPTYEQYF.

This chain uses TRBV30 with TRBJ1-4; no definite D call. This CDR3 spans 14 amino acids. V was cut by 0 bases and J by 4 bases, with 9 bases left in between. Germline CDR1 is GTSNPN and CDR2 is SVGIG (reference sequence). The CDR3 DNA sequence: TGTGCCTGGAGTGTACGGGCGGGTAATGAAAAACTGTTTTTT. Amino acid sequence: CAWSVRAGNEKLFF.

J is TRBJ1-1 and V is TRBV7-9, with a weak D call TRBD1 (5 bases). Germline loops: CDR1 SEHNR, CDR2 FQNEAQ (reference sequence). The V end lost 0 bases, the J end lost 3 bases, and 11 bases lay between the germline ends. The CDR3 has 15 amino acids. The CDR3 DNA is TGTGCCAGCAGCTTAGCGCAGGGATCGGACACTGAAGCTTTCTTT. It translates to CASSLAQGSDTEAFF.

The chain couples TRBV6-5 to TRBJ2-7; TRBD2 is a possible D gene (7 bases). The germline V and J ends were trimmed by 4 bases and 5 bases, with 15 bases remaining between them. The germline V gene has CDR1 MNHEY and CDR2 SVGAGI. The CDR3 has 14 residues. The CDR3, as DNA: TGTGCCAGCAGTTCGGGACTAAAGGGGGACGAGCAGTACTTC. Translated: CASSSGLKGDEQYF.